Listed here are 31 T cell receptor beta chains from one sample, sequenced in a study of regulatory T cells in long-lasting Graves disease. Combining iRepertoire HTBI primers with Arm-PCR of CDR3 regions, the authors built TCR beta libraries. TCRdb re-derived calls from the multiplex PCR reads in MiXCR, one entry per CDR3 protein. The table records around 400,000 distinct CDR3 sequences, about 16% of them present only once. As to time point: newly diagnosed GD, antithyroid drugs for less than 3 months. With RNA extracted from PBMCs as input, the TCR library was made. The material sequenced was peripheral blood mononuclear cells (PBMCs), taken at new diagnosis, from a patient treated with antithyroid drugs. The receptors come from a female donor with Graves disease.

This clonotype came up many times. The chain recombines TRBV12-3 or TRBV12-4 with TRBJ2-3; 11 bases map to TRBD2. The CDR3 totals 14 residues. V shed 4 bases and J 3 bases; nucleotides not matched to a gene: 0. CDR3 residues: CASSSSGGTDTQYF. In DNA form, the CDR3 reads TGTGCCAGCAGTTCTAGCGGGGGGACAGATACGCAGTATTTT.

The V and J genes are TRBV6-2 or TRBV6-3 and TRBJ1-5; D might be TRBD1 (5 bases). Trimming took 6 bases from V and 2 from J, leaving 14 bases between them. In germline, CDR1 is MNHEY, CDR2 SVGEGT. This CDR3 region has 15 residues. Here the CDR3 DNA reads TGTGCCAGCAGGGGGACGGGGAAGGGCAATCAGCCCCAGCATTTT. This encodes CASRGTGKGNQPQHF.

The V and J genes are TRBV6-2 or TRBV6-3 and TRBJ2-1; D unclear. V shed 6 bases and J shed 7 bases, with 10 bases lying between them. The germline V gene encodes CDR1 MNHEY and CDR2 SVGEGT. This CDR3 is 12 amino acids long. The CDR3 reads CASSKWVNEQFF. The CDR3 DNA reads TGTGCCAGCAGCAAATGGGTGAATGAGCAGTTCTTC.

With regard to this clonotype: Given a much more abundant clone one base away, this may be a read error. This rearrangement joins TRBV6-5 to TRBJ2-5; tentative D call: TRBD2 (5 bases). The CDR3 extends over 13 amino acids. V was trimmed by 2 bases and J by 7 bases, leaving 11 bases between them. Germline V gene data show CDR1 as MNHEY and CDR2 as SVGAGI. CDR3 DNA sequence: TGTGCCAGCAGTTACCTCATTGAGGGGACCCAGTACTTC. Translating gives CASSYLIEGTQYF.

This clonotype appeared many times. The chain couples TRBV6-5 to TRBJ1-2; TRBD1 matches at 8 bases. Germline trimming cut 3 bases from V and 6 bases from J; bases unmatched to any gene: 6. This CDR3 comprises 14 residues. Germline V gives CDR1 MNHEY, CDR2 SVGAGI. This CDR3 is CASSYTRGRDGYTF. The CDR3 nucleotides read TGTGCCAGCAGTTATACCAGGGGGCGAGATGGCTACACCTTC.

J is TRBJ2-7 and V is TRBV28; no reliable D call. CDR1 and CDR2 from the germline V gene are MDHEN and SYDVKM. Trimming cost V 7 bases and J 6 bases, with 19 bases left between them. The CDR3 is made up of 14 amino acids. For the CDR3, the DNA is TGTGCCAGCACCCCGGGTGCACCATCCACCGAGCAGTACTTC. Translation gives CASTPGAPSTEQYF.

The rearrangement joins TRBV7-9 to TRBJ1-6, with D perhaps matching TRBD1 (6 bases). The CDR3 sequence is 13 residues long. Trimming pared 3 bases from V and 10 bases from J, leaving 10 bases between. Germline loops: CDR1 SEHNR, CDR2 FQNEAQ (reference sequence). CDR3 sequence (DNA): TGTGCCAGCAGCTTGGGGGGCCAGTCACCCCTCCACTTT. Protein sequence: CASSLGGQSPLHF. The complete variable domain, with remaining parts taken from reference TRBV7-9 and TRBJ1-6, reads DTGVSQNPRHKITKRGQNVTFRCDPISEHNRLYWYRQTLGQGPEFLTYFQNEAQLEKSRLLSDRFSAERPKGSFSTLEIQRTEQGDSAMYLCASSLGGQSPLHFGNGTRLTVT.

This clonotype was counted many times. The chain is built from TRBV12-3 or TRBV12-4 and TRBJ2-1, with 13 bases fitting TRBD2. The CDR3 consists of 17 residues. V was pared by 4 bases and J by 4 bases, with 7 bases of the junction left unmatched. CDR3 bases: TGTGCCAGCAGTTCGACGACTAGCGGGAGGATTTACAATGAGCAGTTCTTC. It is translated as CASSSTTSGRIYNEQFF.

In this sample, this clonotype turned up many times. V and J are TRBV20-1 and TRBJ2-5, with D unresolved. Trimming took 2 bases from V and 5 from J, leaving 15 bases between them. In germline, CDR1 is DFQATT, CDR2 SNEGSKA (reference sequence). The CDR3 has 14 amino acids. Written as DNA, the CDR3 is TGCAGTGCTAGACACCGGGCGTTCCAGGAGACCCAGTACTTC. Protein: CSARHRAFQETQYF.

There are many counts of this clonotype. The chain couples TRBV12-3 or TRBV12-4 to TRBJ1-1; 7 bases are shared with TRBD1. The CDR3 is made up of 14 amino acids. Trimming took 5 bases from V and 5 from J; bases not matched to a gene: 8. In DNA, the CDR3 is TGTGCCAGCAGTACGGACAGGTTAAAGACTGAAGCTTTCTTT. Protein: CASSTDRLKTEAFF.

This clonotype came up many times. The rearrangement joins TRBV7-9 to TRBJ2-7; D gene uncertain. The CDR3 is 13 amino acids. Germline V gene lookup returns CDR1 SEHNR and CDR2 FQNEAQ (reference sequence). Trimming took 4 bases from V and 4 from J, leaving 11 bases between them. The CDR3 DNA follows: TGTGCCAGCAGCTACCCCCTTGGTTACGAGCAGTACTTC. Amino acids: CASSYPLGYEQYF.

The chain carries TRBV10-2 and TRBJ2-5; 9 bases fit TRBD2. The V gene end was trimmed by 4 bases and the J gene end by 3 bases; junction bases not matched to a gene: 3. There are 14 residues in the CDR3. Germline loops: CDR1 WSHSY, CDR2 SAAADI. CDR3 bases: TGCGCCAGCAGTGCGTTAGCGGGGGAAGAGACCCAGTACTTC. Protein sequence: CASSALAGEETQYF.

The chain is built from TRBV4-1 and TRBJ1-6, with no clear D. The CDR3 has 17 amino acids. The germline V and J ends were trimmed by 0 bases and 4 bases, with 13 bases remaining between them. Germline CDR1 MGHRA, CDR2 YSYEKL. CDR3 amino acids: CASSQDPQRQYNSPLHF. The CDR3 nucleotides read TGCGCCAGCAGCCAAGATCCACAGCGGCAGTATAATTCACCCCTCCACTTT.

This clonotype has more than one count but fewer than ten. The chain recombines TRBV7-9 with TRBJ2-7; 8 bases align to TRBD1. The CDR3 extends over 14 amino acids. Germline V gene sequence: CDR1 SEHNR, CDR2 FQNEAQ (reference sequence). V lost 5 bases and J lost 3; bases outside the gene matches: 6. The CDR3 DNA sequence: TGTGCCAGCAGCCCGTGGACAGGGAACTACGAGCAGTACTTC. Translation: CASSPWTGNYEQYF.

This clonotype was picked up a small number of times. This chain links TRBV29-1 with TRBJ1-2; no definite D call. This CDR3 contains 13 residues. The V end lost 4 bases, the J end lost 0 bases, and 9 bases lay between the germline ends. The germline V gene has CDR1 SQVTM and CDR2 ANQGSEA. CDR3 DNA: TGCAGCGTTGCTACTTACACTAACTATGGCTACACCTTC. Protein product: CSVATYTNYGYTF.

This clonotype was seen repeatedly, ten times or more. The rearrangement links TRBV2 to TRBJ2-3, with D unclear. The DNA matches TRBJ2-7 better at its end, which makes the J call doubtful. CDR1 and CDR2 (germline): SNHLY, FYNNEI. The CDR3 has 13 residues. The CDR3 sequence: CASSLKTGYEQYF. CDR3 nucleotides: TGTGCCAGCAGTCTTAAGACTGGATACGAGCAGTACTTC.

V gene TRBV7-2 combines with J gene TRBJ2-7; tentatively, D is TRBD2 (5 bases). Germline assignment: CDR1 SGHTA and CDR2 FQGNSA. V was cut by 5 bases and J by 0 bases, with 14 bases left in between. There are 15 residues in the CDR3. The CDR3 nucleotides read TGTGCCAGCAGCCCCCCGCAAGGGAGCTCCTACGAGCAGTACTTC. Translating it yields CASSPPQGSSYEQYF.

This clonotype was observed a handful of times. This may be a read error: a much more frequent sequence differs by one nucleotide. The conserved final phenylalanine or tryptophan is absent from the CDR3, which likely points to a read error. The chain combines TRBV12-5 with TRBJ1-2; the D gene is possibly TRBD1 (5 bases). CDR1 and CDR2 (germline): LGHNT, FRNRAP. V was clipped by 0 bases and J by 5 bases, with 25 bases between them. The CDR3 is 19 residues long. This CDR3 reads CASGLVKVLPGRPVYGYTS. As DNA, the CDR3 is TGTGCTAGTGGTTTGGTGAAGGTTTTGCCGGGACGACCGGTTTATGGCTACACCTCC.

Concerning this clonotype: A much more abundant neighbour one base away suggests this may be a read error. V usage is TRBV27 and J usage is TRBJ2-3; 7 bases match TRBD1. The DNA end lines up better with TRBJ1-1; the J call may be wrong. In germline, CDR1 is MNHEY, CDR2 SMNVEV (reference sequence). CDR3 length: 13 amino acids. CDR3 loop: CVSSFSQGVEAFF. As DNA, the CDR3 is TGTGTCAGCAGTTTCTCTCAGGGGGTTGAAGCTTTCTTT.

This clonotype was detected many times. This chain joins TRBV6-9 and TRBJ1-3; no reliable D call. The germline gives CDR1 MNHGY, CDR2 SVAAGI. V lost 3 bases, J lost 2 bases, and 14 bases lay in between. The CDR3 totals 16 residues. In DNA form, the CDR3 reads TGTGCCAGCAGTTACTCCGTACGGGAACCTGGAAACACCATATATTTT. It translates to CASSYSVREPGNTIYF.

This clonotype was detected once. This chain uses TRBV29-1 with TRBJ2-4; D not certain. Germline CDR1 and CDR2: SQVTM and ANQGSEA. The CDR3 runs to 13 residues. V was cut by 3 bases and J by 3 bases, with 9 bases left in between. The CDR3 sequence: CSVDLPDKNIQYF. CDR3 DNA: TGCAGCGTTGATTTGCCGGACAAAAACATTCAGTACTTC.

In this sample, this clonotype turned up many times. The chain employs TRBV7-6 and TRBJ2-6, with a possible D match to TRBD1 (6 bases). The germline CDR1 and CDR2 sequences are SGHVS and FNYEAQ. The ends were cut back, 4 bases at V and 1 base at J, with 20 bases in the middle. The CDR3 has 19 amino acids. The CDR3, as DNA: TGTGCCAGCAGCTCTGGAAGAGTGGGGGCGAGGTCTGGGGCCAACGTCCTGACTTTC. Its translation is CASSSGRVGARSGANVLTF.

For this clonotype: A read error is the likely source, as a far larger clone sits one nucleotide away. The CDR3 loop reads CVSSLTKSVYNEQFF. CDR3 sequence (DNA): TGTGTCAGCAGTTTAACGAAGTCGGTATACAATGAGCAGTTCTTC. The chain is built from TRBV28 and TRBJ2-1; D remains unclear. The CDR3 is made up of 15 amino acids. Germline V CDR1 and CDR2: MDHEN, SYDVKM.

This clonotype was detected only a few times. This could be a read error, since a much larger clone is one nucleotide away. The chain combines TRBV28 with TRBJ2-7; 9 bases line up with TRBD1. CDR3 length equals 13 residues. From germline, CDR1 is MDHEN and CDR2 SYDVKM. DNA for the CDR3: TGTGTCAGCAGTTTCCGACAGGGGGATGAGCAGTACTTC. This translates into CVSSFRQGDEQYF.

This clonotype was seen ten or more times. The chain couples TRBV6-2 or TRBV6-3 to TRBJ1-5; possibly TRBD1 for D (6 bases). CDR1 is MNHEY and CDR2 is SVGEGT in the germline V gene. The length of the CDR3 is 17 residues. V was pared by 5 bases and J by 5 bases, with 22 bases between. The CDR3 DNA follows: TGTGCCAGCAGTCCCCTACAGGGCGGGGGGGGTGATCAGCCCCAGCATTTT. Translating it yields CASSPLQGGGGDQPQHF.

The table lists this clonotype with a few counts. V usage is TRBV6-2 or TRBV6-3 and J usage is TRBJ1-6; D remains unclear. The CDR3 consists of 18 residues. The V and J ends lost 0 bases and 2 bases respectively, with 14 bases between them. Germline loops: CDR1 MNHEY, CDR2 SVGEGT. The chain's CDR3 is CASSYSIPNLTYNSPLHF. The CDR3 DNA is TGTGCCAGCAGTTACTCCATCCCGAACTTAACCTATAATTCACCCCTCCACTTT.

This clonotype was found many times. The chain joins TRBV20-1 to TRBJ1-2; weak D call: TRBD1 (5 bases). Per the germline V gene, CDR1 is DFQATT and CDR2 is SNEGSKA (reference sequence). This CDR3 has 13 amino acids. V dropped 4 bases and J dropped 3 bases, with 12 bases sitting between them. The CDR3 DNA follows: TGCAGTGCTAATACCGGGACCTACTATGGCTACACCTTC. Translating it yields CSANTGTYYGYTF.

The CDR3 DNA reads TGTGCCAGCAGGGACCTCCCTTACACGGGCTATGGCTACACCTTC. As protein: CASRDLPYTGYGYTF. The chain couples TRBV6-2 or TRBV6-3 to TRBJ1-2; D gene unclear. This CDR3 contains 15 residues. The V gene lost 6 bases and the J gene lost 4 bases, with 18 bases spanning the gap. Germline lookup yields CDR1 MNHEY and CDR2 SVGEGT.

V gene TRBV3-1 combines with J gene TRBJ1-2; TRBD1 matches 8 bases. From germline, CDR1 is LGHDT and CDR2 YNNKEL (reference sequence). J gave up 3 bases and V 4 bases, and 4 bases lay outside the gene matches. The CDR3 runs 14 residues. CDR3 loop: CASSRTGTHYGYTF. Written as DNA, the CDR3 is TGTGCCAGCAGCCGGACAGGGACGCACTATGGCTACACCTTC.

This chain connects TRBV19 to TRBJ2-4; D may correspond to TRBD1 or TRBD2 (5 bases each). This CDR3 has 15 residues. The V end lost 6 bases, the J end lost 0 bases, and 12 bases lay between the germline ends. Germline V CDR1 and CDR2: LNHDA, SQIVND (reference sequence). CDR3 nucleotide sequence: TGTGCCAGTAGCGGGGCGTCGCTAGCCAAAAACATTCAGTACTTC. It codes for CASSGASLAKNIQYF. Looking up the rest from reference TRBV19 and TRBJ2-4 gives the full variable domain: DGGITQSPKYLFRKEGQNVTLSCEQNLNHDAMYWYRQDPGQGLRLIYYSQIVNDFQKGDIAEGYSVSREKKESFPLTVTSAQKNPTAFYLCASSGASLAKNIQYFGAGTRLSVL.

This clonotype occurred many times. This chain connects TRBV12-3 or TRBV12-4 to TRBJ1-1; tentative D call: TRBD1 (5 bases). Trimming pared 2 bases from V and 1 base from J, leaving 11 bases between. The CDR3 covers 15 residues. CDR3 loop: CASSLTDGGNTEAFF. CDR3 DNA sequence: TGTGCCAGCAGTTTAACAGACGGGGGGAACACTGAAGCTTTCTTT.